The next 13 T cell receptor beta chains were all read from a single sample in a study of post-analysis software for immune sequencing data. General observations from the study: Higher frequency in patients than in controls was seen for roughly five TRBV segments, with TRBV5-6, TRBV5-1 and TRBV20-1 among them.

Sequencing libraries made from TCR beta cDNA carried unique molecular identifiers. Each CDR3 protein is one row after TCRdb ran MiXCR on the PCR reads. This table holds roughly 620,000 distinct CDR3 sequences, 44% found once. What these receptors recognize is not known. Sequences were obtained from blood. The origin of the receptors is a girl under 18 with multiple sclerosis.

The chain is built from TRBV6-5 and TRBJ2-1; D possibly corresponds to TRBD2 (6 bases). V was pared by 0 bases and J by 9 bases, with 12 bases between. CDR1 and CDR2 (germline): MNHEY, SVGAGI. The CDR3 covers 14 residues. The CDR3 sequence: CASSYSSGGGEQFF. In nucleotides, the CDR3 is TGTGCCAGCAGTTACTCCTCCGGGGGAGGTGAGCAGTTCTTC.

This clonotype was picked up a small number of times. The chain combines TRBV6-1 with TRBJ2-7; TRBD1 agrees at 8 bases. Germline V lookup: CDR1 MNHNS, CDR2 SASEGT. V shed 8 bases, J shed 0 bases, and the junction held 9 bases outside the gene matches. The length of the CDR3 is 15 residues. In DNA, the CDR3 is TGTGCCAGCCACGACAGGGGAAAAGGCTCCTACGAGCAGTACTTC. Translation gives CASHDRGKGSYEQYF.

This clonotype was picked up one time. One junction end disagrees with the germline gene, perhaps due to a read error. The V call is TRBV5-6, the J call TRBJ1-5, with D unclear. Germline values: CDR1 SGHDT, CDR2 YYEEEE. The CDR3 length is 12 residues. The CDR3 nucleotides are TGTGCCAGCACCACTAGCAATCAGCCCCAGCAGTTT. This gives the protein CASTTSNQPQQF. The whole variable domain, filled in from reference TRBV5-6 and TRBJ1-5, reads DAGVTQSPTHLIKTRGQQVTLRCSPKSGHDTVSWYQQALGQGPQFIFQYYEEEERQRGNFPDRFSGHQFPNYSSELNVNALLLGDSALYLCASTTSNQPQQFGDGTRLSIL.

The V and J genes are TRBV20-1 and TRBJ1-4; D uncertain. The CDR3 extends over 13 amino acids. From germline, CDR1 is DFQATT and CDR2 SNEGSKA (reference sequence). V lost 6 bases and J lost 7, with 15 bases in between. CDR3 bases: TGCAGTGCGCCAGTAACCTCTACTGAAAAACTGTTTTTT. This translates into CSAPVTSTEKLFF.

This chain links TRBV20-1 with TRBJ2-7, with TRBD2 as a possible D gene (5 bases). Germline CDR1 and CDR2: DFQATT and SNEGSKA (reference sequence). Trimming left V 0 bases short and J 6 bases short, with 12 bases between. The CDR3 runs 13 residues. The CDR3 reads CSARDEGVGEQYF. The DNA of the CDR3 is TGCAGTGCTAGAGATGAGGGAGTGGGCGAGCAGTACTTC.

The chain is built from TRBV7-9 and TRBJ2-1; D assignment may be TRBD1 or TRBD2 (5 bases each). Germline V gene lookup returns CDR1 SEHNR and CDR2 FQNEAQ (reference sequence). The CDR3 loop spans 15 amino acids. With 5 bases removed from V and 7 bases from J, the gap between germline ends came to 18 bases. CDR3: CASSPGLPKGNEQFF. CDR3 nucleotide sequence: TGTGCCAGCAGCCCTGGACTCCCCAAGGGGAATGAGCAGTTCTTC.

The table lists this clonotype with a few counts. This chain links TRBV20-1 with TRBJ1-4; tentatively, D is TRBD1 (6 bases). Germline CDR1 is DFQATT and CDR2 is SNEGSKA (reference sequence). V was pared by 4 bases and J by 8 bases, with 17 bases between. The CDR3 spans 14 residues. CDR3: CSAIDSGGQEKLFF. The CDR3 nucleotides read TGCAGTGCTATAGACAGCGGGGGCCAAGAAAAACTGTTTTTT.

The table lists this clonotype with a count of one. V and J are TRBV7-2 and TRBJ2-5; 9 nucleotides match TRBD2. The CDR3 totals 16 residues. Germline CDR1 is SGHTA and CDR2 is FQGNSA. Trimming took 5 bases from V and 1 from J; bases not matched to a gene: 8. CDR3: CASSQTSGGFQETQYF. DNA of the CDR3: TGTGCCAGCAGCCAGACTAGCGGAGGGTTCCAAGAGACCCAGTACTTC.

This clonotype was detected once. This chain links TRBV28 with TRBJ2-3; unclear D gene. Germline-derived CDR1 and CDR2 are MDHEN and SYDVKM. Deletions cut 4 bases from V and 0 bases from J, with 11 bases between. There are 15 residues in the CDR3. CDR3 protein: CASSSATASTDTQYF. The CDR3 coding sequence is TGTGCCAGCAGTTCGGCCACGGCTAGCACAGATACGCAGTATTTT.

For the CDR3, the DNA is TGCAGCGGGGGGACCCTTCCCGGGGAGACCCAGTACTTC. It yields the protein CSGGTLPGETQYF. This chain links TRBV20-1 with TRBJ2-5, with 7 positions matching TRBD2. Germline CDR1 and CDR2: DFQATT and SNEGSKA (reference sequence). CDR3 size: 13 residues.

The CDR3 DNA follows: TGTGCCAGCAGCCCAGGACTGGGGGGTCCCCAGTACTTC. It yields the protein CASSPGLGGPQYF. The chain joins TRBV7-9 to TRBJ2-7; tentatively, D is TRBD2 (6 bases). The CDR3 sequence is 13 residues long. V was cut by 5 bases and J by 10 bases, with 18 bases left in between. CDR1 SEHNR and CDR2 FQNEAQ come from the germline V gene (reference sequence).

The rearrangement uses TRBV20-1 and TRBJ2-5, with D tentatively TRBD2 (5 bases). From germline, CDR1 is DFQATT and CDR2 SNEGSKA (reference sequence). This CDR3 spans 17 amino acids. The CDR3 loop reads CSTDRGLAPRDGETQYF. The CDR3 DNA sequence: TGCAGCACCGATCGAGGGCTAGCTCCGAGGGATGGAGAGACCCAGTACTTC.

This clonotype showed up just a few times. This rearrangement joins TRBV7-2 to TRBJ2-1; D remains unclear. This CDR3 is 16 amino acids long. The V gene lost 1 base and the J gene lost 4 bases, with 14 bases spanning the gap. Germline CDR1 SGHTA, CDR2 FQGNSA. As DNA, the CDR3 is TGTGCCAGCAGCTTAGGGGTTCCCCTACGATACAATGAGCAGTTCTTC. It translates to CASSLGVPLRYNEQFF.